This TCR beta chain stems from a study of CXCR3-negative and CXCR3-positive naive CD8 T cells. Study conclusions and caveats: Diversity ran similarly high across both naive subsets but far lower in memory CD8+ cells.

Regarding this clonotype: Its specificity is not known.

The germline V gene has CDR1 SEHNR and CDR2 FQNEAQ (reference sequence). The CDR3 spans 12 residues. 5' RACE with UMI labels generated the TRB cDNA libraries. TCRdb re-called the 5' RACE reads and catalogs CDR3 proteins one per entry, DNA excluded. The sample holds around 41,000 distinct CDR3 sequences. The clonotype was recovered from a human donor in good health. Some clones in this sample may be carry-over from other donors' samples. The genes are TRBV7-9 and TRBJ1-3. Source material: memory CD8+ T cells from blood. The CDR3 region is CASSTPGNTIYF. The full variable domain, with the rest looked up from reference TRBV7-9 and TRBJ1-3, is DTGVSQNPRHKITKRGQNVTFRCDPISEHNRLYWYRQTLGQGPEFLTYFQNEAQLEKSRLLSDRFSAERPKGSFSTLEIQRTEQGDSAMYLCASSTPGNTIYFGEGSWLTVV.